The present T cell receptor (beta chain) was sequenced within a study of human T cells and chemical hapten exposure. Sample time point: patch test 1, 2 weeks after DPC sensitization. As for treatment: therapeutic diphenylcyclopropenone sensitization with weekly scalp DPC. Germline V lookup: CDR1 MNHEY, CDR2 SVGEGT. The J segment lost 0 bases and the V segment lost 5 bases, leaving 6 bases of the junction unmatched. CDR3 size: 15 residues. TCRdb used MiXCR to reprocess the RACE reads, holding one entry per CDR3 protein. The table has about 60,000 distinct CDR3 sequences, about a tenth seen once. This TCR was recovered from a woman aged 40 to 50 with alopecia areata. Some clones in this sample may be carry-over from other donors' samples. The chain carries TRBV6-2 or TRBV6-3 and TRBJ1-2, with TRBD1 matching over 7 bases. Source: whole blood, taken in connection with sensitization to the hapten diphenylcyclopropenone (DPC). The CDR3: CASSRTGQSNYGYTF. The CDR3 DNA reads as TGTGCCAGCAGTCGTACGGGACAGTCTAACTATGGCTACACCTTC.